These 32 T cell receptor beta chains were all obtained from the same sample, sequenced in a study of blood T cell repertoires in COVID-19. The data were produced by immunoSEQ multiplex PCR, yet TCRdb's version contains in-frame clones alone and is incomplete. This repertoire shows about half a million clones, approximately 85% found once; its top ten account for approximately 3.2%. The sample consisted of peripheral blood. The receptors shown here come from a human donor in a cohort sampled during active COVID-19.

With respect to this clone: A read error is possible here, since a much larger clone lies one base away. The sample contains more than one DNA sequence encoding this CDR3. This chain links TRBV5-4 with TRBJ1-1; D uncertain. Germline lookup yields CDR1 SGHNT and CDR2 YYREEE (reference sequence). The length of the CDR3 is 13 residues. V dropped 0 bases and J dropped 1 base, with 4 bases sitting between them. Written as DNA, the CDR3 is TGTGCCAGCAGCTTGGACAGGAACACTGAAGCTTTCTTT. Its translation is CASSLDRNTEAFF.

V gene TRBV28 combines with J gene TRBJ1-2; 10 bases line up with TRBD1. This CDR3 comprises 16 residues. After removal of 4 bases from V and 8 bases from J, the junction contained 13 bases not matched to a gene. Germline assignment: CDR1 MDHEN and CDR2 SYDVKM. The CDR3 bases are TGTGCCAGCAGTTCGGACCGGGGACAGGGGTTGATGGGCTACACCTTC. This gives the protein CASSSDRGQGLMGYTF.

The chain links TRBV3-1 (or the pseudogene TRBV3-2) to TRBJ1-4, with 7 bases fitting TRBD1. The CDR3 has 14 residues. Germline CDR1 is LGHDT and CDR2 is YNNKEL (reference sequence). The V gene end was trimmed by 5 bases and the J gene end by 8 bases; junction bases not matched to a gene: 8. CDR3 amino acids: CASSSRGGGEKLFF. As DNA, the CDR3 is TGTGCCAGCAGCTCCCGAGGGGGCGGCGAAAAACTGTTTTTT.

V and J are TRBV6-6 and TRBJ1-5; D is uncertain. The germline gives CDR1 MNHNY, CDR2 SVGAGI (reference sequence). The CDR3 totals 13 residues. V was clipped by 2 bases and J by 7 bases, with 9 bases between them. The CDR3 DNA reads as TGTGCCAGCAGTTACGCCGAGGGCCAGCCCCAGCATTTT. Translation gives CASSYAEGQPQHF.

The V and J genes are TRBV7-6 and TRBJ2-1, with 11 nucleotides matching TRBD2. Trimming cost V 1 base and J 3 bases; bases outside gene matches: 5. The CDR3 consists of 17 residues. Germline values: CDR1 SGHVS, CDR2 FNYEAQ. CDR3 loop: CASSLDQGLAVYNEQFF. The DNA for the CDR3 is TGTGCCAGCAGCTTAGACCAGGGACTAGCGGTCTACAATGAGCAGTTCTTC.

The gene calls are TRBV9 and TRBJ2-1; TRBD2 agrees at 9 bases. This CDR3 is 19 amino acids long. V lost 3 bases, J lost 7 bases, and 20 bases stayed unmatched. Germline CDR1 SGDLS, CDR2 YYNGEE. CDR3 loop: CASSADSVRREGPWNEQFF. The CDR3 DNA follows: TGTGCCAGCAGCGCCGATTCGGTCCGGCGGGAGGGCCCATGGAATGAGCAGTTCTTC. The variable domain in full, with the rest retrieved from reference TRBV9 and TRBJ2-1, is DSGVTQTPKHLITATGQRVTLRCSPRSGDLSVYWYQQSLDQGLQFLIQYYNGEERAKGNILERFSAQQFPDLHSELNLSSLELGDSALYFCASSADSVRREGPWNEQFFGPGTRLTVL.

The rearrangement joins TRBV12-3 or TRBV12-4 to TRBJ1-1; 7 bases line up with TRBD1. This CDR3 region has 13 residues. V shed 8 bases, J shed 4 bases, and the junction held 7 bases outside the gene matches. The CDR3 DNA follows: TGTGCCAGCGGGATGGGACAGCTCACTGAAGCTTTCTTT. Encoded protein: CASGMGQLTEAFF.

Details on this clone: Other DNA sequences in this specimen translate into the identical CDR3. V gene TRBV7-2 combines with J gene TRBJ2-7, with 8 bases matching TRBD2. This CDR3 has 15 residues. CDR1 is SGHTA and CDR2 is FQGNSA in the germline V gene. The V gene end was trimmed by 0 bases and the J gene end by 3 bases; junction bases not matched to a gene: 4. The CDR3 DNA sequence: TGTGCCAGCAGCTTAGCGTTAGCGGGGCACTACGAGCAGTACTTC. Protein product: CASSLALAGHYEQYF. Variable domain in full (rest from reference TRBV7-2 and TRBJ2-7): GAGVSQSPSNKVTEKGKDVELRCDPISGHTALYWYRQSLGQGLEFLIYFQGNSAPDKSGLPSDRFSAERTGGSVSTLTIQRTQQEDSAVYLCASSLALAGHYEQYFGPGTRLTVT.

The V and J genes are TRBV4-3 and TRBJ2-7; TRBD2 matches 9 bases. CDR3 size: 15 residues. The trim removed 4 bases at V and 6 bases at J, leaving 10 bases unmatched. The V gene's germline CDR1 is LGHNA and CDR2 YSLEER. The CDR3 nucleotides are TGCGCCAGCAGCCTTTTTAGCGGGGGAGGGAGCGAGCAGTACTTC. This codes for CASSLFSGGGSEQYF.

The gene calls are TRBV28 and TRBJ1-2; D might be TRBD1 (5 bases). The V end lost 3 bases, the J end lost 0 bases, and 14 bases lay between the germline ends. Germline lookup yields CDR1 MDHEN and CDR2 SYDVKM. CDR3 length: 16 residues. CDR3 DNA sequence: TGTGCCAGCAGTTTGGGGGGTGGAGGACCTAACTATGGCTACACCTTC. This codes for CASSLGGGGPNYGYTF.

In regard to this clone: The sample has other DNA sequences that encode this CDR3 too. CDR3 sequence: CASSMGQGSYGYTF. The CDR3 bases are TGTGCCAGTAGTATGGGACAGGGGAGCTATGGCTACACCTTC. This chain connects TRBV19 to TRBJ1-2, with 10 nucleotides matching TRBD1. V dropped 3 bases and J dropped 4; count of bases not matched to a gene: 2. Germline V gene lookup returns CDR1 LNHDA and CDR2 SQIVND (reference sequence). CDR3 length: 14 amino acids.

The chain is built from TRBV7-9 and TRBJ2-5; 10 bases align to TRBD2. The germline V gene encodes CDR1 SEHNR and CDR2 FQNEAQ (reference sequence). Trimming cost V 1 base and J 6 bases; bases outside gene matches: 8. This CDR3 region has 16 residues. CDR3 nucleotide sequence: TGTGCCAGCAGCTTAGTCCCTAGCGGGAGTTTGCAGACCCAGTACTTC. It translates to CASSLVPSGSLQTQYF.

The sample holds a few counts of this clone. The chain carries TRBV4-1 and TRBJ1-3, with 8 bases that match TRBD1. V dropped 3 bases and J dropped 6; count of bases not matched to a gene: 10. Germline-derived CDR1 and CDR2 are MGHRA and YSYEKL. The CDR3 spans 16 residues. The CDR3 DNA sequence: TGCGCCAGCAGCCATCGACAGGGGAGTGTAGAAAACACCATATATTTT. Translated: CASSHRQGSVENTIYF.

V usage is TRBV29-1 and J usage is TRBJ2-6, with D possibly being TRBD1 (6 bases). The V and J ends lost 5 bases and 1 base respectively, with 9 bases between them. Germline V gives CDR1 SQVTM, CDR2 ANQGSEA. There are 14 residues in the CDR3. The CDR3 bases are TGCAGCGTTTTGACAGGTTCTGGGGCCAACGTCCTGACTTTC. Translated, it gives CSVLTGSGANVLTF.

The chain joins TRBV12-1 to TRBJ2-3; the table's D gene call, TRBD2, was not cross checked with the DNA. TRBV12-1 is flagged as a pseudogene. CDR3 length equals 16 residues. The CDR3, as DNA: TGTGCCAGCAGCTCGGGTTTTAGCAGACGCACAGATACGCAGTATTTT. As protein: CASSSGFSRRTDTQYF.

This clone was seen a few times. The V call is TRBV10-2, the J call TRBJ2-5; TRBD1 agrees at 10 bases. The junction had 4 bases not matched to a gene; V was cut back by 2 bases and J by 4 bases. Germline CDR1 WSHSY, CDR2 SAAADI. The CDR3 length is 15 residues. The CDR3 sequence: CASSETRQGAETQYF. In DNA, the CDR3 is TGCGCCAGCAGTGAGACTCGACAGGGGGCAGAGACCCAGTACTTC.

The genes are TRBV7-3 and TRBJ1-6; possibly TRBD1 for D (5 bases). CDR3 size: 15 residues. Germline V gene sequence: CDR1 SGHTA, CDR2 FQGTGA. The V and J ends lost 2 bases and 10 bases respectively, with 15 bases between them. This CDR3 reads CASSLHVGGNSPLHF. The CDR3 DNA reads as TGTGCCAGCAGCTTACATGTCGGGGGAAACTCACCCCTCCACTTT.

The chain is built from TRBV9 and TRBJ2-3; the D is unclear. The ends were cut back, 4 bases at V and 2 bases at J, with 5 bases in the middle. Per germline, CDR1 SGDLS and CDR2 YYNGEE. The CDR3 sequence is 12 residues long. The DNA of the CDR3 is TGTGCCAGCAGCACCTACACAGATACGCAGTATTTT. It is translated as CASSTYTDTQYF.

This chain connects TRBV7-2 to TRBJ1-3; no clear D. The V and J ends lost 6 bases and 0 bases respectively, with 15 bases between them. This CDR3 spans 16 amino acids. Germline V lookup: CDR1 SGHTA, CDR2 FQGNSA. The CDR3 loop is CASRLVGGNSGNTIYF. The CDR3 nucleotides are TGTGCCAGCAGGTTGGTTGGAGGGAACTCTGGAAACACCATATATTTT.

The V gene is TRBV6-2 or TRBV6-3, the J gene TRBJ1-5; D is uncertain. V was clipped by 3 bases and J by 2 bases, with 8 bases between them. CDR3 length equals 14 residues. Germline values: CDR1 MNHEY, CDR2 SVGEGT. CDR3 loop: CASSYGQGNQPQHF. In DNA, the CDR3 is TGTGCCAGCAGTTATGGGCAGGGCAATCAGCCCCAGCATTTT.

The rearrangement links TRBV27 to TRBJ1-2; 7 nucleotides match TRBD1. V gave up 6 bases and J gave up 0 bases; unmatched junction bases: 7. There are 15 residues in the CDR3. CDR1 MNHEY and CDR2 SMNVEV come from the germline V gene (reference sequence). The CDR3 is CASSPEGQTNYGYTF. CDR3 nucleotides: TGTGCCAGCAGCCCCGAGGGACAGACTAACTATGGCTACACCTTC.

The chain recombines TRBV19 with TRBJ1-2; D call uncertain. V lost 3 bases and J lost 0, with 11 bases in between. Germline V gene lookup returns CDR1 LNHDA and CDR2 SQIVND (reference sequence). The CDR3 covers 15 residues. The CDR3 DNA follows: TGTGCCAGTAGTATCCTCGACGGGGCTAACTATGGCTACACCTTC. Residues: CASSILDGANYGYTF. Together with reference TRBV19 and TRBJ1-2, the CDR3 gives the full variable domain: DGGITQSPKYLFRKEGQNVTLSCEQNLNHDAMYWYRQDPGQGLRLIYYSQIVNDFQKGDIAEGYSVSREKKESFPLTVTSAQKNPTAFYLCASSILDGANYGYTFGSGTRLTVV.

The rearrangement links TRBV11-1 to TRBJ1-1; 7 bases are shared with TRBD1. CDR3 length: 13 amino acids. V gave up 5 bases and J gave up 10 bases; unmatched junction bases: 10. The germline V gene encodes CDR1 SGHAT and CDR2 FQDESV (reference sequence). CDR3 sequence (DNA): TGTGCCAGCAGCCAGACAGGGTTCTCTGGAGCTTTCTTT. This sequence encodes CASSQTGFSGAFF.

This chain links TRBV6-6 with TRBJ1-5; D is ambiguous. This CDR3 is built from 18 residues. Trimming pared 5 bases from V and 2 bases from J, leaving 22 bases between. Germline CDR1 and CDR2: MNHNY and SVGAGI (reference sequence). This chain's CDR3 is CASSPKRRSGRGNQPQHF. The CDR3 bases are TGTGCCAGCAGTCCCAAGAGGCGGAGTGGGAGGGGCAATCAGCCCCAGCATTTT.

The chain couples TRBV9 to TRBJ2-2, with 9 nucleotides matching TRBD1. V gave up 4 bases and J gave up 1 base; unmatched junction bases: 5. Germline CDR1 reads SGDLS; CDR2 reads YYNGEE. The CDR3 consists of 16 residues. The CDR3: CASSPRTGENTGELFF. The CDR3 DNA reads as TGTGCCAGCAGCCCCCGGACAGGGGAGAACACCGGGGAGCTGTTTTTT.

The chain joins TRBV19 to TRBJ1-1; D ambiguous. The V end was cut by 4 bases, the J end by 7 bases, with 19 bases between. The CDR3 length is 15 residues. Germline-derived CDR1 and CDR2 are LNHDA and SQIVND (reference sequence). The CDR3 loop is CASSTPTTPLIEAFF. CDR3 sequence (DNA): TGTGCCAGTAGTACTCCCACGACACCTCTTATTGAAGCTTTCTTT.

CDR3 in DNA: TGTGCCAGTAGTGAGGGACATCCCCTCACAGATACGCAGTATTTT. Translation gives CASSEGHPLTDTQYF. V gene TRBV19 combines with J gene TRBJ2-3; a weak D match, TRBD1 (6 bases). Trimming removed 5 bases at V and 2 bases at J, with 14 bases between. The CDR3 is 15 amino acids. CDR1 is LNHDA, CDR2 SQIVND, per germline (reference sequence).

The chain combines TRBV20-1 with TRBJ1-5; possible D gene TRBD1, 5 bases. Germline V gene lookup returns CDR1 DFQATT and CDR2 SNEGSKA (reference sequence). CDR3 length: 14 amino acids. V was cut by 3 bases and J by 3 bases, with 12 bases left in between. The CDR3 nucleotides read TGCAGTGCTAGTGGTGGTGGGGCCAATCAGCCCCAGCATTTT. Translated: CSASGGGANQPQHF.

For the CDR3, the DNA is TGTGCCAGCAGTGAGGTAGCGGGAGGGGGCTCCTACAATGAGCAGTTCTTC. Its protein is CASSEVAGGGSYNEQFF. The J gene is TRBJ2-1, the V gene TRBV25-1; 11 nucleotides match TRBD2. The germline V gene has CDR1 MGHDK and CDR2 SYGVNS. The CDR3 contains 17 residues. Unmatched junction bases numbered 4, after V lost 3 bases and J lost 0 bases.

The V call is TRBV5-1, the J call TRBJ1-1, with unresolved D. CDR1 SGHRS and CDR2 YFSETQ come from the germline V gene. Trimming removed 4 bases from V and 4 bases from J, with 14 bases in between. CDR3 length equals 14 residues. CDR3 nucleotides: TGCGCCAGCAGCCCACGAGAATCCCCCACTGAAGCTTTCTTT. It specifies CASSPRESPTEAFF.

This clone was detected once. The chain joins TRBV3-1 (or the pseudogene TRBV3-2) to TRBJ1-4; no clear D. Germline loops: CDR1 LGHDT, CDR2 YNNKEL (reference sequence). The V and J ends lost 4 bases and 1 base respectively, with 10 bases between them. The CDR3 is 15 residues long. The CDR3: CASSREHRTNEKLFF. The CDR3 DNA reads as TGTGCCAGCAGCCGAGAACACAGAACTAATGAAAAACTGTTTTTT.

This clone has more than one count but fewer than ten. This sequence joins TRBV28 and TRBJ1-3; 7 nucleotides align to TRBD1. Trimming at V came to 6 bases and at J to 9 bases, leaving 14 bases not matched to a gene. The V gene's germline CDR1 is MDHEN and CDR2 SYDVKM. The CDR3 has 15 residues. CDR3 protein: CASSSRDSVQRTIYF. The DNA of the CDR3 is TGTGCCAGCAGCTCCCGGGACAGTGTCCAACGCACCATATATTTT.